The rows below give T cell receptor beta chains drawn from one sample of a study of shared clonotypes between healthy human individuals. TCRdb's copy holds only in-frame clones and misses some; the assay was immunoSEQ multiplex PCR. Of under 600,000 clones listed, about 97% were seen once; the top ten hold approximately 0.057%. The sequencing input was naive CD4+ T cells sorted from blood. The receptors were gathered from a woman aged 30 to 39 in good health. Both conserved end residues are trimmed from each CDR3. Fields, in order: CDR3 protein, V gene, J gene, clone size. For some rows the clone size is stated as once, few or many, or as a class when expanded; others skip it.

cdr3_aa: ASGWGNGELF; v_call: TRBV6-1; j_call: TRBJ2-2; clone_size: -
cdr3_aa: ASIKGYTEAF; v_call: TRBV19; j_call: TRBJ1-1; clone_size: -
cdr3_aa: ASSQLRTTYEQY; v_call: TRBV14; j_call: TRBJ2-7; clone_size: -
cdr3_aa: ASSIQGALAEAF; v_call: TRBV10-2; j_call: TRBJ1-1; clone_size: -
cdr3_aa: ATSDTPASGNTIY; v_call: TRBV15; j_call: TRBJ1-3; clone_size: -
cdr3_aa: ASSFKLAEQF; v_call: TRBV5-8; j_call: TRBJ2-1; clone_size: -
cdr3_aa: ASSDLVADTQY; v_call: TRBV10-3; j_call: TRBJ2-3; clone_size: -
cdr3_aa: ASSQEGTGTSGTHEQY; v_call: TRBV4-1; j_call: TRBJ2-7; clone_size: -
cdr3_aa: ASSPAGKQETQY; v_call: TRBV27; j_call: TRBJ2-5; clone_size: -
cdr3_aa: AWSVITGELF; v_call: TRBV30; j_call: TRBJ2-2; clone_size: -
cdr3_aa: ASSLTGPGDTQY; v_call: TRBV28; j_call: TRBJ2-3; clone_size: -
cdr3_aa: ASSPRSLAGVKSTDTQY; v_call: TRBV18; j_call: TRBJ2-3; clone_size: -
cdr3_aa: ASSAPRLNIQY; v_call: TRBV2; j_call: TRBJ2-4; clone_size: -
cdr3_aa: ASSLARTGGGGLEQY; v_call: TRBV5-4; j_call: TRBJ2-7; clone_size: -
cdr3_aa: ASSIMWNMNTEAF; v_call: TRBV19; j_call: TRBJ1-1; clone_size: -
cdr3_aa: ASSLASRPLAGKETQY; v_call: TRBV11-2; j_call: TRBJ2-5; clone_size: -
cdr3_aa: ASSVRTGGVYGYT; v_call: TRBV6-4; j_call: TRBJ1-2; clone_size: -
cdr3_aa: ASSLTGTTTGELF; v_call: TRBV7-3; j_call: TRBJ2-2; clone_size: -
cdr3_aa: ASSLGLEYPEAF; v_call: TRBV7-2; j_call: TRBJ1-1; clone_size: -
cdr3_aa: ASSPGQGSNQPQH; v_call: TRBV5-1; j_call: TRBJ1-5; clone_size: -
cdr3_aa: ASSTDRYNEQF; v_call: TRBV19; j_call: TRBJ2-1; clone_size: -
cdr3_aa: ASSLSTGYGPQH; v_call: TRBV28; j_call: TRBJ1-5; clone_size: -
cdr3_aa: ASSRIWQGALYNEQF; v_call: TRBV27; j_call: TRBJ2-1; clone_size: once
cdr3_aa: ASSFLSRFVGGGSYEQY; v_call: TRBV28; j_call: TRBJ2-7; clone_size: -
cdr3_aa: ASSEEGGPQH; v_call: TRBV10-1; j_call: TRBJ1-5; clone_size: -
cdr3_aa: ASGTSATSYEQY; v_call: TRBV2; j_call: TRBJ2-7; clone_size: -
cdr3_aa: ASSPTGSWDNEQF; v_call: TRBV28; j_call: TRBJ2-1; clone_size: -
cdr3_aa: ASSLAGTAKNIQY; v_call: TRBV5-6; j_call: TRBJ2-4; clone_size: -
cdr3_aa: ASSYKETQY; v_call: TRBV28; j_call: TRBJ2-5; clone_size: -
cdr3_aa: ASSFWTESSYEQY; v_call: TRBV5-1; j_call: TRBJ2-7; clone_size: -
cdr3_aa: ATSTVTGTASSEQY; v_call: TRBV15; j_call: TRBJ2-7; clone_size: -
cdr3_aa: ASSYEGDTQY; v_call: TRBV6-6; j_call: TRBJ2-3; clone_size: -
cdr3_aa: ASRSRPTGGPDTQY; v_call: TRBV27; j_call: TRBJ2-3; clone_size: -
cdr3_aa: ASSQGLAETYEQY; v_call: TRBV7-3; j_call: TRBJ2-7; clone_size: -
cdr3_aa: ASREREDGYTDTQY; v_call: TRBV19; j_call: TRBJ2-3; clone_size: -
cdr3_aa: ASSGPGQGPWQF; v_call: TRBV10-1; j_call: TRBJ2-1; clone_size: -
cdr3_aa: ASSLGIGLNQPQH; v_call: TRBV5-1; j_call: TRBJ1-5; clone_size: once
cdr3_aa: ASSDGTSGSPYEQY; v_call: TRBV25-1; j_call: TRBJ2-7; clone_size: once
cdr3_aa: ASLEGRDTQY; v_call: TRBV2; j_call: TRBJ2-3; clone_size: -
cdr3_aa: ASSRTSATYQETQY; v_call: TRBV5-1; j_call: TRBJ2-5; clone_size: -
cdr3_aa: ASSPTSGTYEQY; v_call: TRBV11-2; j_call: TRBJ2-7; clone_size: -
cdr3_aa: ASSEYRGTEAF; v_call: TRBV5-8; j_call: TRBJ1-1; clone_size: -
cdr3_aa: ASSGRRRLNEKLF; v_call: TRBV19; j_call: TRBJ1-4; clone_size: -
cdr3_aa: ASSRSPGGVETQY; v_call: TRBV5-1; j_call: TRBJ2-5; clone_size: -
cdr3_aa: ASSVGTGSYEQY; v_call: TRBV7-6; j_call: TRBJ2-7; clone_size: -
cdr3_aa: ASCERAETEAF; v_call: TRBV6-1; j_call: TRBJ1-1; clone_size: -